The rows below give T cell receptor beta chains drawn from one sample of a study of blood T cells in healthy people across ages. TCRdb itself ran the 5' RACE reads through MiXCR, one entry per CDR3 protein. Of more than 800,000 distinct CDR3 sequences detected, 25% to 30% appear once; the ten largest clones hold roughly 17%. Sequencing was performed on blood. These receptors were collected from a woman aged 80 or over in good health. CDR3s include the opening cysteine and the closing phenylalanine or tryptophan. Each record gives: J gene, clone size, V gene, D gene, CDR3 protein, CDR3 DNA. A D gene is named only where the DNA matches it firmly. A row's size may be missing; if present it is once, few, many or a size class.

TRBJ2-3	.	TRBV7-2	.	CASSPPESSVSGTQYF	TGTGCCAGCAGCCCGCCCGAATCTAGCGTTAGCGGTACGCAGTATTTT
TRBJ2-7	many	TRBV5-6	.	CASSLEWGEEYF	TGTGCCAGCAGCTTGGAGTGGGGAGAGGAGTACTTC
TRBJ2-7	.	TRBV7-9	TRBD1	CAGSSGQGPYEQYF	TGTGCCGGCAGCTCTGGACAGGGCCCCTACGAGCAGTACTTC
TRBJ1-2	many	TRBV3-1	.	CASSLEAIGSPSYTF	TGTGCCAGCAGCCTCGAGGCGATTGGGTCCCCCTCCTACACCTTC
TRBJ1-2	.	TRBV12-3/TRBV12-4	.	CASSFRQIDGYTF	TGTGCCAGCAGTTTTCGGCAGATCGATGGCTACACCTTC
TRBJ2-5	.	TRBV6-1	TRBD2	CASSLGLAVTAQYF	TGTGCCAGTTCGCTGGGACTAGCGGTCACGGCCCAGTACTTC
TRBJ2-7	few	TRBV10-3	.	CAISPDRSSSYEQYF	TGTGCCATCAGTCCTGACAGGTCCAGCTCCTACGAGCAGTACTTC
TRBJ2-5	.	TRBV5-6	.	CASSLPRRGGQYF	TGTGCCAGCAGCTTGCCTCGACGGGGTGGGCAGTACTTC
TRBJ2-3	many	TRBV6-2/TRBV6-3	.	CASGAQGYGGTQYF	TGTGCCAGCGGCGCTCAAGGTTATGGGGGGACGCAGTATTTT
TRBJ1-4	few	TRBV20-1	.	CSALSREKLFF	TGCAGTGCCCTCTCCCGGGAAAAACTGTTTTTT
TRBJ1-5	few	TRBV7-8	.	CASSPHPWGINQPQHF	TGTGCCAGCAGCCCCCACCCCTGGGGCATCAATCAGCCCCAGCATTTT
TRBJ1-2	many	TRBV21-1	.	CASSKGGHGYTF	TGTGCCAGCAGCAAAGGGGGTCATGGCTACACCTTC
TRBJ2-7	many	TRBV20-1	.	CSASFQGTYEQYF	TGCAGTGCTAGTTTCCAGGGCACCTACGAGCAGTACTTC
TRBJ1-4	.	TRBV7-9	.	CASSQDRVNEKLFF	TGTGCCAGCAGCCAGGACAGAGTTAATGAAAAACTGTTTTTT
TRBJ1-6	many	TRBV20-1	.	CSARDFGYNSPLHF	TGCAGTGCTAGAGATTTCGGATATAATTCACCCCTCCACTTT
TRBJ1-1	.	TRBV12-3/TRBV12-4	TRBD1	CASTGTASGTEAFF	TGTGCCAGCACCGGGACAGCCTCAGGCACTGAAGCTTTCTTT
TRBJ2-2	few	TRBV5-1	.	CASTHRVTDTGELFF	TGCGCCAGCACCCACAGGGTTACGGACACCGGGGAGCTGTTTTTT
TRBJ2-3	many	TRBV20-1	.	CSARDRYNTDTQYF	TGCAGTGCTAGAGATCGGTACAACACAGATACGCAGTATTTT
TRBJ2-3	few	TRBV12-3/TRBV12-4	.	CASNLNGGSSTDTQYF	TGTGCCAGCAACCTTAACGGGGGTTCTAGCACAGATACGCAGTATTTT
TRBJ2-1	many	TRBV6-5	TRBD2	CASSRLGLAGGSNEQFF	TGTGCCAGCAGTCGGCTGGGACTAGCGGGGGGCTCCAATGAGCAGTTCTTC
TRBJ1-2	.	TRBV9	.	CASSLPPGYGYTF	TGTGCCAGCAGCCTCCCACCGGGGTATGGCTACACCTTC
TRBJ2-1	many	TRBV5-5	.	CASTTGGNNEQFF	TGTGCCAGCACTACAGGTGGGAACAATGAGCAGTTCTTC
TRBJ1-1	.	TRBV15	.	CATSRERNRLNTEAFF	TGTGCCACCAGCAGAGAGCGAAACCGACTGAACACTGAAGCTTTCTTT
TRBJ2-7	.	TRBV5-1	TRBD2	CASSFTSGSPYEQYF	TGCGCCAGCAGCTTTACTAGCGGGAGTCCGTACGAGCAGTACTTC
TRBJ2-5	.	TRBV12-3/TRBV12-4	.	CASSREAGSRETQYF	TGTGCCAGCAGCCGCGAGGCGGGCTCAAGAGAGACCCAGTACTTC
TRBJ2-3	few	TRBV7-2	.	CASSLKTSHTQYF	TGTGCCAGCAGCCTCAAGACCAGTCATACGCAGTATTTT
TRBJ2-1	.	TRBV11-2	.	CASSLDRPHEQFF	TGTGCCAGCAGCTTAGATCGGCCCCATGAGCAGTTCTTC
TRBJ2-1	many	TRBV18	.	CASSPSRENEQFF	TGTGCCAGCTCACCAAGCAGGGAAAATGAGCAGTTCTTC
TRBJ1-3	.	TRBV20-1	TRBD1	CSARLQGSGGNTIYF	TGCAGTGCTAGATTACAGGGGTCAGGTGGAAACACCATATATTTT
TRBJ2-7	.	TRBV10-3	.	CAISESLQTSSYEQYF	TGCGCCATCAGTGAGTCTCTACAGACCAGCTCCTACGAGCAGTACTTC
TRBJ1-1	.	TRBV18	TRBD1	CASSGLQGNTEAFF	TGTGCCAGCTCCGGATTACAGGGGAATACTGAAGCTTTCTTT
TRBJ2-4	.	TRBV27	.	CASSSPSDAGSKNIQYF	TGTGCCAGCAGTTCCCCAAGTGATGCAGGGAGCAAAAACATTCAGTACTTC
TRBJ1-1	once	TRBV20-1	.	CSARDGRRDSGGTEAFF	TGCAGTGCTAGAGATGGGCGGAGAGACAGTGGGGGCACTGAAGCTTTCTTT
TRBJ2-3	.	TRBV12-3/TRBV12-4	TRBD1	CASRRQGRADAQYF	TGTGCCAGCAGAAGACAGGGGAGAGCAGATGCGCAGTATTTT
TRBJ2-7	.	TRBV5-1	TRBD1	CANSSGTGDLGEQYF	TGCGCCAACAGCTCCGGGACAGGGGATTTGGGTGAGCAGTACTTC
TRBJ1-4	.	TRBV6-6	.	CASSDQEPNEKLFF	TGTGCCAGCAGTGATCAGGAGCCTAATGAAAAACTGTTTTTT
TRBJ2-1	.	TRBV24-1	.	CATSPGTKNNEQFF	TGTGCCACCAGCCCCGGGACAAAAAACAATGAGCAGTTCTTC